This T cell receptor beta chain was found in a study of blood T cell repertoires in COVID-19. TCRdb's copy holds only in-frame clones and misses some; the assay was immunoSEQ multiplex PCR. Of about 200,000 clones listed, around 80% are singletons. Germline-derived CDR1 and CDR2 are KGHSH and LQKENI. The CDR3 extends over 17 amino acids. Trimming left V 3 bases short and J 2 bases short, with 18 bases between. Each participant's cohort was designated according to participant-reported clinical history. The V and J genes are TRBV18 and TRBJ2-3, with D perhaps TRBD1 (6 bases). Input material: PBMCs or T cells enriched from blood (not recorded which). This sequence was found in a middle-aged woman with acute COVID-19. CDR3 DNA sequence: TGTGCCAGCTCACCCAAAACCTTACAGGGAATCACAGATACGCAGTATTTT. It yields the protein CASSPKTLQGITDTQYF.